This T cell receptor beta chain comes out of a study of beta chain features in type 1 diabetes. Since all of the isolated RNA was reverse transcribed, expressed TCRB transcripts were what got sequenced. Produced via immunoSEQ multiplex PCR; TCRdb's table is partial and in-frame only. The table shows about 300,000 clones, with 7% to 9% occurring only once. This clone was found a few times. Trimming removed 1 base from V and 4 bases from J; junction bases left unmatched: 4. Germline lookup yields CDR1 LGHNA and CDR2 YSLEER. This CDR3 contains 15 residues. The material sequenced was central memory CD4+ T cells from blood. This TCR was recovered from a woman aged 18-35 years in good health. J is TRBJ1-2 and V is TRBV4-3; 9 nucleotides agree with TRBD1. CDR3 in DNA: TGCGCCAGCAGCCAAGGCCAGACAGGGGGCTATGGCTACACCTTC. It encodes CASSQGQTGGYGYTF.